The 30 T cell receptor beta chains below all came from one sample that was sequenced in a study of blood T cell repertoires in COVID-19. Only in-frame clones appear in the TCRdb table, and some are missing; sequencing was by immunoSEQ multiplex PCR. This table holds 240,000 or so clones, approximately 78% found once. Sequenced sample: peripheral blood. Receptors originate from a young woman with acute or convalescent COVID-19.

The chain uses TRBV7-3 and TRBJ1-1; perhaps TRBD1 as D (5 bases). Germline V lookup: CDR1 SGHTA, CDR2 FQGTGA. V lost 4 bases, J lost 2 bases, and 11 bases lay in between. The CDR3 has 14 amino acids. Here the CDR3 DNA reads TGTGCCAGCAGCTATCAGGGTCACAACACTGAAGCTTTCTTT. Translated, it gives CASSYQGHNTEAFF.

This rearrangement joins TRBV30 to TRBJ1-5; D is perhaps TRBD1 (5 bases). The CDR3 loop spans 13 amino acids. V was trimmed by 0 bases and J by 5 bases, leaving 8 bases between them. Germline V gene data show CDR1 as GTSNPN and CDR2 as SVGIG (reference sequence). The CDR3 bases are TGTGCCTGGAGTGTACGGGGGTATCAGCCCCAGCATTTT. It encodes CAWSVRGYQPQHF. The whole variable domain, filled in from reference TRBV30 and TRBJ1-5, reads SQTIHQWPATLVQPVGSPLSLECTVEGTSNPNLYWYRQAAGRGLQLLFYSVGIGQISSEVPQNLSASRPQDRQFILSSKKLLLSDSGFYLCAWSVRGYQPQHFGDGTRLSIL.

The DNA for the CDR3 is TGCGCCAGCAGCTTAGAAGGAGGGGACACTGAAGCTTTCTTT. It codes for CASSLEGGDTEAFF. The chain couples TRBV10-2 to TRBJ1-1, with D perhaps matching TRBD1 (5 bases). V was cut by 6 bases and J by 3 bases, with 14 bases left in between. This CDR3 is built from 14 residues. Looked up from germline, CDR1 is WSHSY and CDR2 is SAAADI.

The V and J genes are TRBV6-5 and TRBJ2-1; D perhaps matches TRBD2 (5 bases). Trimming stripped 7 bases from V and 8 bases from J, with 15 bases between. The germline V gene has CDR1 MNHEY and CDR2 SVGAGI. CDR3 length: 13 amino acids. The CDR3 loop is CASTRAAADEQFF. The CDR3 DNA follows: TGTGCCAGCACCCGGGCAGCGGCCGATGAGCAGTTCTTC.

The chain's CDR3 is CASSFGTGPRTEAFF. The CDR3 DNA reads TGTGCCAGCAGCTTCGGGACAGGGCCGAGGACTGAAGCTTTCTTT. The chain couples TRBV11-3 to TRBJ1-1; 9 nucleotides agree with TRBD1. CDR1 is SGHNT and CDR2 is YENEEA in the germline V gene. V lost 3 bases, J lost 5 bases, and 7 bases stayed unmatched. The length of the CDR3 is 15 residues.

This chain connects TRBV7-2 to TRBJ2-2; D unclear. Germline loops: CDR1 SGHTA, CDR2 FQGNSA. V dropped 4 bases and J dropped 4 bases, with 13 bases sitting between them. The CDR3 runs 15 residues. The CDR3 reads CASSSGGGGTGELFF. The CDR3 DNA is TGTGCCAGCAGCTCCGGCGGCGGTGGCACCGGGGAGCTGTTTTTT.

The V call is TRBV27, the J call TRBJ1-2; D may be TRBD1 (5 bases). Germline V gives CDR1 MNHEY, CDR2 SMNVEV (reference sequence). Trimming removed 2 bases at V and 5 bases at J, with 12 bases between. The CDR3 extends over 14 amino acids. CDR3 sequence (DNA): TGTGCCAGCAGTTTACAGGGTGAAAATTATGGCTACACCTTC. This translates into CASSLQGENYGYTF.

The chain employs TRBV7-2 and TRBJ2-7; D call uncertain. The CDR3 runs to 11 residues. In germline, CDR1 is SGHTA, CDR2 FQGNSA. Trimming left V 5 bases short and J 7 bases short, with 9 bases between. The DNA of the CDR3 is TGTGCCAGCAGCCAGGCCTGGGAGCAGTACTTC. This translates into CASSQAWEQYF.

This chain connects TRBV12-2 to TRBJ2-7; TRBD2 is the table's D call and was not checked against the DNA. TRBV12-2 has pseudogene status. The CDR3 contains 14 residues. CDR3: CASRLVVTFYEQYF. CDR3 bases: TGTGCAAGTCGCTTAGTAGTCACTTTCTACGAGCAGTACTTC.

The chain links TRBV30 to TRBJ2-7; perhaps TRBD1 as D (5 bases). The germline V gene has CDR1 GTSNPN and CDR2 SVGIG (reference sequence). V lost 3 bases, J lost 6 bases, and 12 bases lay in between. This CDR3 has 12 residues. CDR3 amino acids: CAWSQRGPEQYF. In DNA form, the CDR3 reads TGTGCCTGGAGCCAAAGGGGTCCCGAGCAGTACTTC.

The chain couples TRBV5-1 to TRBJ1-2; D is perhaps TRBD1 (5 bases). The CDR3 covers 17 residues. In germline, CDR1 is SGHRS, CDR2 YFSETQ. Trimming pared 0 bases from V and 3 bases from J, leaving 18 bases between. The CDR3 bases are TGCGCCAGCAGCTTGGGCACAGGTGAACGTGGTGACTATGGCTACACCTTC. Its translation is CASSLGTGERGDYGYTF.

This clone has a handful of counts. The rearrangement joins TRBV27 to TRBJ2-7, with 9 bases fitting TRBD2. CDR3 size: 14 residues. Germline V gene sequence: CDR1 MNHEY, CDR2 SMNVEV (reference sequence). V was clipped by 2 bases and J by 4 bases; unmatched bases: 3. CDR3 DNA: TGTGCCAGCAGTTTAGCGGGAGGGCGATACGAGCAGTACTTC. It yields the protein CASSLAGGRYEQYF.

This clone was seen a handful of times. J is TRBJ2-7 and V is TRBV27, with TRBD2 identical over 7 bases. The germline gives CDR1 MNHEY, CDR2 SMNVEV (reference sequence). V dropped 3 bases and J dropped 1; count of bases not matched to a gene: 6. The CDR3 runs 15 residues. The CDR3 DNA follows: TGTGCCAGCAGTTTCGGCGGGAGCTTATCCTACGAGCAGTACTTC. The encoded protein is CASSFGGSLSYEQYF.

The rearrangement joins TRBV19 to TRBJ2-7; 7 bases map to TRBD2. Germline-derived CDR1 and CDR2 are LNHDA and SQIVND (reference sequence). With 7 bases clipped from V and 2 bases from J, the junction kept 11 bases outside the gene matches. The CDR3 is 15 residues long. CDR3 DNA: TGTGCCAGTACCCGTACTCGGGGGGTTCCCTACGAGCAGTACTTC. This codes for CASTRTRGVPYEQYF.

J is TRBJ2-1 and V is TRBV6-5; 9 nucleotides agree with TRBD1. J gave up 7 bases and V 8 bases, and 9 bases lay outside the gene matches. Germline-derived CDR1 and CDR2 are MNHEY and SVGAGI. The CDR3 spans 14 residues. CDR3 region: CASSRDRAMNEQFF. CDR3 bases: TGTGCCAGCTCCCGGGACAGGGCAATGAATGAGCAGTTCTTC.

This chain uses TRBV3-1 (or the pseudogene TRBV3-2) with TRBJ2-7; no definite D call. Germline V gene lookup returns CDR1 LGHDT and CDR2 YNNKEL (reference sequence). Trimming removed 0 bases at V and 0 bases at J, with 9 bases between. The CDR3 totals 15 residues. The CDR3 nucleotides are TGTGCCAGCAGCCAAGATGTGGCGGCCTCCTACGAGCAGTACTTC. Protein sequence: CASSQDVAASYEQYF.

The rearrangement uses TRBV19 and TRBJ2-1; a weak D match, TRBD2 (5 bases). The V and J ends lost 6 bases and 1 base respectively, with 7 bases between them. CDR1 LNHDA and CDR2 SQIVND come from the germline V gene (reference sequence). The CDR3 has 13 amino acids. DNA for the CDR3: TGTGCCAGTAGCGGGATGTCCTACAATGAGCAGTTCTTC. Residues: CASSGMSYNEQFF.

V usage is TRBV9 and J usage is TRBJ2-7, with D tentatively TRBD2 (5 bases). The CDR3 has 15 amino acids. Germline V gives CDR1 SGDLS, CDR2 YYNGEE. V gave up 2 bases and J gave up 5 bases, with 17 bases separating them. The CDR3 loop is CASSVNPIKEDEQYF. In DNA, the CDR3 is TGTGCCAGCAGCGTTAACCCCATAAAGGAGGACGAGCAGTACTTC.

The chain carries TRBV5-1 and TRBJ2-7, with 7 bases lining up with TRBD2. V shed 6 bases, J shed 2 bases, and the junction held 8 bases outside the gene matches. Germline V gene data show CDR1 as SGHRS and CDR2 as YFSETQ. The CDR3 length is 14 residues. The CDR3 coding sequence is TGCGCCAGCAAGACCGGGGCGGGGGCCTACGAGCAGTACTTC. This codes for CASKTGAGAYEQYF.

The J gene is TRBJ1-1, the V gene TRBV13, with D unresolved. The germline CDR1 and CDR2 sequences are PRHDT and FYEKMQ (reference sequence). V was pared by 4 bases and J by 5 bases, with 11 bases between. The CDR3 loop spans 13 amino acids. CDR3 region: CASSSGVRTEAFF. CDR3 sequence (DNA): TGTGCCAGCAGCTCTGGAGTGAGGACTGAAGCTTTCTTT.

The gene calls are TRBV14 and TRBJ1-2; TRBD1 matches at 9 bases. V lost 5 bases to trimming and J lost 5 bases; unmatched junction nucleotides: 6. CDR3 length equals 14 residues. Per the germline V gene, CDR1 is SGHDN and CDR2 is FVKESK. CDR3: CASSITTGGYGYTF. CDR3 DNA: TGTGCCAGCAGCATAACGACAGGGGGGTATGGCTACACCTTC.

The genes are TRBV5-4 and TRBJ2-3; no clear D gene. CDR3 length equals 14 residues. Germline V gene sequence: CDR1 SGHNT, CDR2 YYREEE (reference sequence). V lost 2 bases, J lost 2 bases, and 9 bases lay in between. CDR3 in DNA: TGTGCCAGCAGCTTAGATGCGGACACAGATACGCAGTATTTT. Residues: CASSLDADTDTQYF.

The genes are TRBV19 and TRBJ2-6; weak D call: TRBD1 (5 bases). Germline CDR1 reads LNHDA; CDR2 reads SQIVND (reference sequence). V lost 7 bases and J 0 bases, leaving 16 bases between the germline ends. The CDR3 is 17 residues long. CDR3 DNA sequence: TGTGCCAGTAACCCAGACAGAACACACTCTGGGGCCAACGTCCTGACTTTC. Translated, it gives CASNPDRTHSGANVLTF.

V and J are TRBV13 and TRBJ1-3; unclear D gene. The CDR3 runs to 17 residues. V was clipped by 0 bases and J by 0 bases, with 12 bases between them. Germline CDR1 PRHDT, CDR2 FYEKMQ (reference sequence). CDR3 protein: CASSLGRPPSSGNTIYF. The CDR3, as DNA: TGTGCCAGCAGCTTAGGCCGTCCCCCGAGCTCTGGAAACACCATATATTTT.

The V call is TRBV7-3, the J call TRBJ2-3; 10 bases agree with TRBD2. The V segment lost 6 bases and the J segment 6 bases; nucleotides outside the gene matches: 15. This CDR3 spans 17 amino acids. The germline V gene encodes CDR1 SGHTA and CDR2 FQGTGA. The CDR3 loop reads CASSPGTSDPEMDTQYF. CDR3 DNA: TGTGCCAGCAGTCCCGGGACTAGCGACCCGGAGATGGATACGCAGTATTTT.

This clone was recorded once. The chain has TRBV12-3 or TRBV12-4 and TRBJ2-4, with a tentative D call TRBD1 (6 bases). This CDR3 spans 12 amino acids. The V end was cut by 8 bases, the J end by 6 bases, with 11 bases between. CDR3 sequence reads: CASSGTINIQYF. In DNA form, the CDR3 reads TGTGCCAGCTCCGGGACAATAAACATTCAGTACTTC.

V usage is TRBV11-2 and J usage is TRBJ2-1; weak D call: TRBD1 (6 bases). There are 14 residues in the CDR3. V was trimmed by 2 bases and J by 7 bases, leaving 12 bases between them. CDR1 is SGHAT and CDR2 is FQNNGV in the germline V gene. The CDR3 DNA reads as TGTGCCAGCAGCTTACAGGACAGCCAGAATGAGCAGTTCTTC. This sequence encodes CASSLQDSQNEQFF. Combining the CDR3 with reference TRBV11-2 and TRBJ2-1 gives the whole variable domain EAGVAQSPRYKIIEKRQSVAFWCNPISGHATLYWYQQILGQGPKLLIQFQNNGVVDDSQLPKDRFSAERLKGVDSTLKIQPAKLEDSAVYLCASSLQDSQNEQFFGPGTRLTVL.

The chain links TRBV9 to TRBJ2-1; D possibly corresponds to TRBD1 (5 bases). This CDR3 spans 16 amino acids. Trimming removed 2 bases from V and 1 base from J, with 13 bases in between. Germline V gives CDR1 SGDLS, CDR2 YYNGEE. DNA of the CDR3: TGTGCCAGCAGCGTTGTCGGCAGGGCTTCCTACAATGAGCAGTTCTTC. As protein: CASSVVGRASYNEQFF.

This chain uses TRBV5-1 with TRBJ2-1; 8 bases align to TRBD1. The CDR3 extends over 14 amino acids. V dropped 5 bases and J dropped 9; count of bases not matched to a gene: 10. From germline, CDR1 is SGHRS and CDR2 YFSETQ. The CDR3 loop is CASRHVPGGGEQFF. The DNA for the CDR3 is TGCGCCAGCAGGCATGTGCCAGGGGGCGGTGAGCAGTTCTTC.

This rearrangement joins TRBV7-2 to TRBJ2-1, with 11 bases fitting TRBD2. Trimming cost V 1 base and J 3 bases; bases outside gene matches: 5. Germline assignment: CDR1 SGHTA and CDR2 FQGNSA. This CDR3 spans 17 amino acids. The CDR3 sequence: CASSLGRGTSGYNEQFF. In DNA form, the CDR3 reads TGTGCCAGCAGCTTAGGGAGGGGGACTAGCGGCTACAATGAGCAGTTCTTC.